Below, 7 T cell receptor beta chains from the same sample are listed, as sequenced in a study of tumor-infiltrating lymphocytes in primary liver carcinoma. Researchers generated TCR beta cDNA from about 530 ng of total RNA, relying on a constant-region primer. Libraries of TCR beta came from three nested multiplex PCR rounds with slightly modified ARM-PCR. PCR rounds one and two used TRBV1-TRBV30 forward primers with a C-beta reverse primer for 10 cycles each. TCRdb redid the calling of the multiplex PCR reads with MiXCR, one entry per CDR3 protein. The sample lists about 310,000 distinct CDR3 sequences, 50% to 60% seen once, with about 15% in the top ten. It was unsorted whole blood that yielded blood RNA, and germline DNA was also extracted. The specimen was peripheral blood. The receptors shown here come from a woman in her 30s with primary liver carcinoma and hepatitis B virus infection.

This clonotype was seen a handful of times. The chain employs TRBV5-5 and TRBJ1-3; the D is unclear. V lost 1 base and J 4 bases, leaving 15 bases between the germline ends. CDR1 and CDR2 from the germline V gene are SGHKS and YYEKEE (reference sequence). The length of the CDR3 is 16 residues. In DNA, the CDR3 is TGTGCCAGCAGCTTGATTGTGAGTGAAGGCGGAAACACCATATATTTT. Translating it yields CASSLIVSEGGNTIYF.

Comments on this clonotype: An end of the junction does not agree with germline; a read error may underlie this. CDR3 coding DNA: TGTGCCAGCCTATGGGGACAGGGATACACCTGGGAGCTGTTTTTT. It yields the protein CASLWGQGYTWELFF. The chain links TRBV6-1 to TRBJ2-2; 9 nucleotides match TRBD1. There are 15 residues in the CDR3. The germline gives CDR1 MNHNS, CDR2 SASEGT.

The chain uses TRBV7-9 and TRBJ2-3, with TRBD2 as a possible D gene (6 bases). Germline CDR1 SEHNR, CDR2 FQNEAQ (reference sequence). This CDR3 has 16 residues. V lost 1 base, J lost 3 bases, and 14 bases lay in between. The CDR3 is CASSLVSGQGTDTQYF. DNA for the CDR3: TGTGCCAGCAGCTTAGTGAGCGGGCAGGGAACAGATACGCAGTATTTT. The full variable domain, rest sourced from reference TRBV7-9 and TRBJ2-3, is DTGVSQNPRHKITKRGQNVTFRCDPISEHNRLYWYRQTLGQGPEFLTYFQNEAQLEKSRLLSDRFSAERPKGSFSTLEIQRTEQGDSAMYLCASSLVSGQGTDTQYFGPGTRLTVL.

This clonotype was seen only a few times. The chain uses TRBV7-9 and TRBJ2-1, with 7 bases aligning to TRBD2. Germline lookup yields CDR1 SEHNR and CDR2 FQNEAQ (reference sequence). CDR3 size: 15 residues. V was pared by 5 bases and J by 8 bases, with 12 bases of the junction left unmatched. The CDR3 DNA reads as TGTGCCAGCAGCGACATGGGCGGGAGTACGTATGAGCAGTTCTTC. Its translation is CASSDMGGSTYEQFF.

This clonotype was seen more than once but under ten times. The rearrangement uses TRBV12-3 or TRBV12-4 and TRBJ2-4; D is unresolved. This CDR3 is 13 amino acids long. V lost 3 bases and J lost 0, with 3 bases in between. The CDR3 DNA follows: TGTGCCAGCAGTTTCGGAGCCAAAAACATTCAGTACTTC. Translation: CASSFGAKNIQYF.

A remark on this clonotype: The junction differs from germline at one of its ends, possibly a read error. This chain uses TRBV11-2 with TRBJ2-1, with TRBD1 matching over 7 bases. The germline V gene encodes CDR1 SGHAT and CDR2 FQNNGV. The CDR3 extends over 15 amino acids. The CDR3 reads CVSTLGDRDSEEQFF. The CDR3 nucleotides read TGTGTCAGCACCTTAGGGGATCGGGACAGCGAGGAGCAGTTCTTC.

This clonotype was recorded a few times. The rearrangement uses TRBV6-1 and TRBJ2-1; D gene unclear. Looked up from germline, CDR1 is MNHNS and CDR2 is SASEGT. The germline V and J ends were trimmed by 8 bases and 4 bases, with 15 bases remaining between them. The CDR3 is 14 amino acids. CDR3 in DNA: TGTGCCAGCTCCGAGTGGAAGACTTACAATGAGCAGTTCTTC. Translating gives CASSEWKTYNEQFF.